This TCR beta chain was sequenced in a study of CD8+ T cells in alopecia areata. Study background: Twice a day, 5 to 10 mg of oral tofacitinib was administered to treated patients. The tofacitinib course ran for 6 to 18 months and was followed by 6 months off drug. The study's findings and limits: Tofacitinib significantly reduced both scalp clonality and expanded CD8+ clones among the top 100.

The V gene lost 0 bases and the J gene lost 1 base, with 21 bases spanning the gap. The CDR3 runs 19 residues. For this clone: The antigen is undetermined.

TCR sequencing used cDNA made by reverse transcription of extracted RNA. Clones were read by immunoSEQ multiplex PCR, and TCRdb kept only the in-frame ones, dropping some. Among about 74,000 clones listed, 25% to 35% were seen once. As for treatment: oral pan-JAK inhibitor, 5-10 mg twice daily. Alopecia areata patients gave lesional scalp punch biopsies and peripheral blood samples. The input for sequencing was CD8+ T cells sorted from blood, taken at week 4, from a patient treated with tofacitinib. J is TRBJ1-1 and V is TRBV23-1; D might be TRBD1 (6 bases). TRBV23-1 qualifies as an ORF whose function is uncertain. The TCR comes from a human donor with alopecia areata. In DNA, the CDR3 is TGCGCCAGCAGTCAATCGAGGGGGGGTAGCCCCCCCTCGAACACTGAAGCTTTCTTT. Translated, it gives CASSQSRGGSPPSNTEAFF.